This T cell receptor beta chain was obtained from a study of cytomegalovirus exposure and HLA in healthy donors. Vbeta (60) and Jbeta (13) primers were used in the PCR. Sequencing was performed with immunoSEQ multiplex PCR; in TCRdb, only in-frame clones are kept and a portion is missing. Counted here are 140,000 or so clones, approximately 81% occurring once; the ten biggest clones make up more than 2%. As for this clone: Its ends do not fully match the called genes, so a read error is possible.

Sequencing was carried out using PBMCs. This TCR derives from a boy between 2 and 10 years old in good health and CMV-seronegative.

The CDR3 spells CSSSLADTEQFF. CDR3 nucleotide sequence: TGTTCCAGCAGCTTAGCGGACACTGAGCAGTTCTTC. This chain links TRBV7-3 with TRBJ2-1; D perhaps matches TRBD2 (6 bases). The length of the CDR3 is 12 residues. The germline V gene encodes CDR1 SGHTA and CDR2 FQGTGA.